Listed here are 15 T cell receptor beta chains from one sample, sequenced in a study of cytomegalovirus exposure and HLA in healthy donors. The PCR employed 60 Vbeta primers together with 13 Jbeta primers. Sequenced by immunoSEQ multiplex PCR; TCRdb stores in-frame clones only, minus some. This table holds fewer than 130,000 clones, about three quarters found once. Material for sequencing was PBMCs. Every receptor here comes from a woman in her twenties or thirties in good health and CMV-seronegative.

Here the CDR3 DNA reads TGTGCCTGGAGTGTACGTGGAGGGGGCCGCGAAGCTTTCTTT. It is translated as CAWSVRGGGREAFF. The chain uses TRBV30 and TRBJ1-1; 7 nucleotides align to TRBD1. CDR1 and CDR2 from the germline V gene are GTSNPN and SVGIG (reference sequence). The length of the CDR3 is 14 residues. V dropped 0 bases and J dropped 8; count of bases not matched to a gene: 9.

The chain has TRBV18 and TRBJ1-1; TRBD1 is a possible D gene (6 bases). CDR1 is KGHSH, CDR2 LQKENI, per germline. V was shortened by 2 bases and J by 0 bases, with 13 bases between the two germline ends. The CDR3 extends over 16 amino acids. The CDR3 spells CASSPVLTGLNTEAFF. As DNA, the CDR3 is TGTGCCAGCTCACCAGTATTGACAGGCCTGAACACTGAAGCTTTCTTT. Complete variable domain (other parts from reference TRBV18 and TRBJ1-1): NAGVMQNPRHLVRRRGQEARLRCSPMKGHSHVYWYRQLPEEGLKFMVYLQKENIIDESGMPKERFSAEFPKEGPSILRIQQVVRGDSAAYFCASSPVLTGLNTEAFFGQGTRLTVV.

The V call is TRBV14, the J call TRBJ1-6; unclear D gene. CDR3 length: 14 amino acids. V dropped 0 bases and J dropped 7 bases, with 7 bases sitting between them. Per germline, CDR1 SGHDN and CDR2 FVKESK. The CDR3, as DNA: TGTGCCAGCAGCCAAGACAGGTGGAATTCACCCCTCCACTTT. It codes for CASSQDRWNSPLHF.

The V and J genes are TRBV7-9 and TRBJ1-6; maybe TRBD1 (5 bases). Germline-derived CDR1 and CDR2 are SEHNR and FQNEAQ (reference sequence). V lost 5 bases, J lost 8 bases, and 13 bases lay in between. This CDR3 has 14 amino acids. As DNA, the CDR3 is TGTGCCAGCAGCCAGCCTCCGGGGGATTCACCCCTCCACTTT. Translated: CASSQPPGDSPLHF.

The chain couples TRBV11-2 to TRBJ1-6, with D perhaps TRBD1 (5 bases). The CDR3 is 15 residues long. Per germline, CDR1 SGHAT and CDR2 FQNNGV. The ends were cut back, 0 bases at V and 10 bases at J, with 13 bases in the middle. The CDR3: CASSLERGLGSPLHF. The CDR3 nucleotides are TGTGCCAGCAGCTTAGAGAGGGGACTGGGGTCACCCCTCCACTTT.

This rearrangement joins TRBV27 to TRBJ2-7; perhaps TRBD2 as D (7 bases). The V and J ends lost 7 bases and 3 bases respectively, with 13 bases between them. This CDR3 has 13 amino acids. Germline CDR1 is MNHEY and CDR2 is SMNVEV (reference sequence). This chain's CDR3 is CASNPRGGYEQYF. The CDR3 DNA sequence: TGTGCCAGCAACCCGAGGGGGGGCTACGAGCAGTACTTC.

CDR3 region: CASSSGGHSDTEAFF. CDR3 DNA sequence: TGTGCCAGCAGCTCGGGGGGACATTCAGACACTGAAGCTTTCTTT. The rearrangement uses TRBV5-4 and TRBJ1-1; D is possibly TRBD1 (6 bases). The CDR3 covers 15 residues. Trimming cost V 3 bases and J 3 bases, with 15 bases left between them. Germline V gene lookup returns CDR1 SGHNT and CDR2 YYREEE (reference sequence).

This chain uses TRBV23-1 with TRBJ1-5, with TRBD1 as a possible D gene (6 bases). TRBV23-1 is reported as an ORF; its role is uncertain. V was clipped by 2 bases and J by 6 bases, with 20 bases between them. This CDR3 comprises 17 residues. CDR3 DNA sequence: TGCGCCAGCAGTCAAGCCCTCTTTAGGGGGAAGGGTCAGCCCCAGCATTTT. Translated: CASSQALFRGKGQPQHF.

This clone was seen just once. The V gene is TRBV9, the J gene TRBJ1-1; D gene ambiguous. CDR3 size: 14 residues. Trimming removed 3 bases at V and 1 base at J, with 10 bases between. From germline, CDR1 is SGDLS and CDR2 YYNGEE. CDR3 in amino acids: CASSATGRNTEAFF. For the CDR3, the DNA is TGTGCCAGCAGCGCTACGGGTAGGAACACTGAAGCTTTCTTT.

The chain carries TRBV15 and TRBJ2-1; D gene unclear. The CDR3 spans 14 residues. Germline V gene sequence: CDR1 LNHNV, CDR2 YYDKDF (reference sequence). Deletions cut 3 bases from V and 3 bases from J, with 9 bases between. CDR3 sequence reads: CATSSGVSYNEQFF. In DNA, the CDR3 is TGTGCCACCAGCAGCGGAGTGAGCTACAATGAGCAGTTCTTC.

The V gene is TRBV28, the J gene TRBJ1-1; TRBD1 matches 8 bases. The length of the CDR3 is 17 residues. V was pared by 6 bases and J by 0 bases, with 12 bases of the junction left unmatched. The germline V gene encodes CDR1 MDHEN and CDR2 SYDVKM. Here the CDR3 reads CASSPERTGPMNTEAFF. CDR3 DNA: TGTGCCAGCAGCCCGGAACGGACAGGGCCCATGAACACTGAAGCTTTCTTT. The whole variable domain, filled in from reference TRBV28 and TRBJ1-1, reads DVKVTQSSRYLVKRTGEKVFLECVQDMDHENMFWYRQDPGLGLRLIYFSYDVKMKEKGDIPEGYSVSREKKERFSLILESASTNQTSMYLCASSPERTGPMNTEAFFGQGTRLTVV.

The chain joins TRBV6-5 to TRBJ2-1; weak D call: TRBD1 (5 bases). CDR1 and CDR2 (germline): MNHEY, SVGAGI. The V end lost 5 bases, the J end lost 8 bases, and 13 bases lay between the germline ends. The CDR3 runs to 13 residues. CDR3 amino acids: CASSPRSGYEQFF. The CDR3 nucleotides are TGTGCCAGCAGTCCCCGTTCAGGGTATGAGCAGTTCTTC.

J is TRBJ2-5 and V is TRBV5-1; D ambiguous. CDR3 size: 13 residues. Germline V gives CDR1 SGHRS, CDR2 YFSETQ. V gave up 4 bases and J gave up 5 bases, with 12 bases separating them. CDR3 DNA: TGCGCCAGCAGCCCCCGGGTTGCGGAGACCCAGTACTTC. This translates into CASSPRVAETQYF.

The V gene is TRBV30, the J gene TRBJ1-2, with no clear D. V dropped 2 bases and J dropped 3 bases, with 13 bases sitting between them. The CDR3 is 14 residues long. Germline-derived CDR1 and CDR2 are GTSNPN and SVGIG (reference sequence). The CDR3 loop is CAWSKTGRYYGYTF. The CDR3, as DNA: TGTGCCTGGAGTAAGACGGGAAGGTACTATGGCTACACCTTC.

The CDR3 DNA follows: TGTGCCAGCAGTGATCAGACTGGAAACACCATATATTTT. It specifies CASSDQTGNTIYF. This rearrangement joins TRBV2 to TRBJ1-3; D unclear. Germline CDR1 reads SNHLY; CDR2 reads FYNNEI. Trimming took off 3 bases at V and 2 bases at J, with 5 bases between the two ends. There are 13 residues in the CDR3.